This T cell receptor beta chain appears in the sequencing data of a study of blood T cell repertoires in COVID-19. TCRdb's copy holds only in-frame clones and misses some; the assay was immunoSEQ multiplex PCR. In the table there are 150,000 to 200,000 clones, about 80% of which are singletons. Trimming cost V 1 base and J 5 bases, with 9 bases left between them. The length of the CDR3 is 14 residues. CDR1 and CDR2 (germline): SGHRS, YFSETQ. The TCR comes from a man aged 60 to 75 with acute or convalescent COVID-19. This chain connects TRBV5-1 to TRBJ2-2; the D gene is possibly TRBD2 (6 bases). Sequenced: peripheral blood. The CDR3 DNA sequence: TGCGCCAGCAGCTTGTTTAGCGGAACCGGGGAGCTGTTTTTT. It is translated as CASSLFSGTGELFF.